This T cell receptor beta chain was documented in a study of T cell responses to AZD1222 COVID-19 vaccine. The study's findings and limits: White British donors predominated, females outnumbered males, and clonal diversity was possibly underestimated. As reported, nearly half of all spike-specific TCRs target variant regions that are unmutated. Spike-wide coverage was observed for vaccine-associated CD4 TCRs, with dominant responses at 160-218 and 743-854. The breadth and depth of Spike-specific TCRs increased once two AZD1222 doses had been given.

Measured with immunoSEQ multiplex PCR; TCRdb has only the in-frame clones, and not every one. Of more than 100,000 clones in the sample, approximately 90% were seen once. For this clone: Its cognate antigen is unknown.

V lost 5 bases to trimming and J lost 4 bases; unmatched junction nucleotides: 5. The CDR3 is 16 amino acids. The germline gives CDR1 SGHTA, CDR2 FQGNSA. The material was peripheral blood, obtained on day 0 of AZD1222 vaccination. This sequence joins TRBV7-2 and TRBJ2-1; TRBD2 aligns across 13 bases. The clonotype originates from an adult in good health. The CDR3 bases are TGTGCCAGCAGCGAGACTAGCGGGGGGCCGTACAATGAGCAGTTCTTC. Translated, it gives CASSETSGGPYNEQFF.